These 19 T cell receptor beta chains were sequenced from one sample in a study of shared clonotypes between healthy human individuals (dated by TCRdb to about 2020). For the CD8 naive samples, CD45RO-negative cells were positively selected for CCR7, yielding a CD45RA+CCR7+ population from which TemRA cells were excluded. Libraries were made using the immunoSEQ multiplex PCR assay. This is the immuneACCESS table as TCRdb keeps it, with only in-frame sequences that have V and J called. A part of the clones is gone; compared with another copy, unresolved V genes explain less than half, and the rest is unexplained. This sample is represented by approximately 2,000,000 clones; 93% of them were singletons. More than 1.5% of the sample is in the top ten clones. The sample taken for sequencing was naive CD8+ T cells from PBMCs. Interpreted using the paper, the cell subset or site label stands for: CD45RA+CCR7+. Source of these receptors: a young man in good health. Some clones in this sample may be carry-over from other donors' samples.

In the case of this clone: The same CDR3 arises from other DNA sequences in this sample as well. This chain links TRBV9 with TRBJ2-1; 7 bases align to TRBD1. Germline trimming cut 3 bases from V and 4 bases from J; bases unmatched to any gene: 1. Germline-derived CDR1 and CDR2 are SGDLS and YYNGEE. There are 13 residues in the CDR3. The CDR3 sequence: CASSGDRYNEQFF. CDR3 nucleotides: TGTGCCAGCAGCGGGGACAGATACAATGAGCAGTTCTTC.

Notes on this clone: A junction boundary mismatches the germline segment, possibly from a read error. The J gene is TRBJ2-7, the V gene TRBV27, with D tentatively TRBD1 or TRBD2 (5 bases each). The germline V gene has CDR1 MNHEY and CDR2 SMNVEV (reference sequence). The CDR3 covers 12 residues. The DNA of the CDR3 is TGTGCCAGCAGTTCCCCTCCGGGGCAGGACCACTTC. Its protein is CASSSPPGQDHF.

The V gene is TRBV7-6, the J gene TRBJ2-2, with D maybe TRBD1 (5 bases). In germline, CDR1 is SGHVS, CDR2 FNYEAQ. There are 14 residues in the CDR3. The germline V and J ends were trimmed by 1 base and 5 bases, with 8 bases remaining between them. CDR3 nucleotide sequence: TGTGCCAGCAGCTTAGAAGACAGTACCGGGGAGCTGTTTTTT. It translates to CASSLEDSTGELFF.

In nucleotides, the CDR3 is TGTGCCAGCAGCGGCAGGGAAGCCTACGAGCAGTACTTC. Protein sequence: CASSGREAYEQYF. This chain uses TRBV27 with TRBJ2-7, with a weak D call TRBD1 (5 bases). This CDR3 is 13 amino acids long. Trimming took 6 bases from V and 2 from J, leaving 11 bases between them. Germline V gene sequence: CDR1 MNHEY, CDR2 SMNVEV (reference sequence).

The chain carries TRBV2 and TRBJ2-2; 10 nucleotides align to TRBD1. V lost 8 bases, J lost 3 bases, and 3 bases stayed unmatched. The germline V gene encodes CDR1 SNHLY and CDR2 FYNNEI. This CDR3 has 14 amino acids. The chain's CDR3 is CASWDRGYTGELFF. In DNA form, the CDR3 reads TGTGCCAGCTGGGACAGGGGTTACACCGGGGAGCTGTTTTTT.

The J gene is TRBJ1-3, the V gene TRBV7-9; D not resolved. The CDR3 length is 16 residues. CDR1 and CDR2 (germline): SEHNR, FQNEAQ (reference sequence). Deletions cut 5 bases from V and 0 bases from J, with 14 bases between. The CDR3 loop reads CASSLPERPSGNTIYF. CDR3 DNA sequence: TGTGCCAGCAGCCTTCCCGAGCGACCCTCTGGAAACACCATATATTTT.

This sequence joins TRBV28 and TRBJ2-1; D is possibly TRBD1 (7 bases). V lost 7 bases, J lost 1 base, and 23 bases lay in between. In germline, CDR1 is MDHEN, CDR2 SYDVKM. The CDR3 spans 18 residues. Here the CDR3 reads CASNPRTGHRGSYNEQFF. CDR3 DNA sequence: TGTGCCAGCAACCCAAGGACAGGCCATCGGGGGTCCTACAATGAGCAGTTCTTC.

V gene TRBV9 combines with J gene TRBJ2-1; possibly TRBD1 or TRBD2 for D (6 bases each). Germline V gene data show CDR1 as SGDLS and CDR2 as YYNGEE. The CDR3 consists of 13 residues. Trimming took 4 bases from V and 10 from J, leaving 15 bases between them. The CDR3 protein is CASSPGGGTEQFF. The CDR3 nucleotides are TGTGCCAGCAGCCCAGGAGGGGGGACCGAGCAGTTCTTC.

The rearrangement uses TRBV7-8 and TRBJ1-1; no firm D call. V was clipped by 3 bases and J by 4 bases, with 15 bases between them. CDR3 length: 15 amino acids. Looked up from germline, CDR1 is SGHVS and CDR2 is FQNEAQ. CDR3 DNA: TGTGCCAGCAGCTTCCTCGATCCGGGAGGCACTGAAGCTTTCTTT. Residues: CASSFLDPGGTEAFF.

The CDR3 DNA is TGTGCCAGCAGTTTGGACACAGGGATTACTGAAGCTTTCTTT. Translation gives CASSLDTGITEAFF. The J gene is TRBJ1-1, the V gene TRBV25-1; maybe TRBD1 (6 bases). V lost 5 bases and J 5 bases, leaving 15 bases between the germline ends. The germline gives CDR1 MGHDK, CDR2 SYGVNS. CDR3 length: 14 amino acids.

For this clone: Other nucleotide sequences from this sample produce the same CDR3. The rearrangement uses TRBV6-6 and TRBJ2-7; D is perhaps TRBD1 or TRBD2 (5 bases each). This CDR3 is 11 amino acids long. V was pared by 2 bases and J by 6 bases, with 5 bases between. Germline V CDR1 and CDR2: MNHNY, SVGAGI (reference sequence). The CDR3 spells CASSYGGEQYF. The CDR3 DNA follows: TGTGCCAGCAGTTACGGGGGCGAGCAGTACTTC.

The genes are TRBV2 and TRBJ2-3; D ambiguous. Germline V gives CDR1 SNHLY, CDR2 FYNNEI. V was clipped by 8 bases and J by 0 bases, with 15 bases between them. There are 15 residues in the CDR3. The CDR3 DNA follows: TGTGCCAGCCTTTTTTTGGAATCTAGCACAGATACGCAGTATTTT. Its protein is CASLFLESSTDTQYF.

The V and J genes are TRBV9 and TRBJ1-1; 7 bases agree with TRBD1. This CDR3 has 12 amino acids. V was pared by 3 bases and J by 5 bases, with 1 base of the junction left unmatched. Germline V gene lookup returns CDR1 SGDLS and CDR2 YYNGEE. In nucleotides, the CDR3 is TGTGCCAGCAGCGCCAGGGGGACTGAAGCTTTCTTT. Translating it yields CASSARGTEAFF.

This clone appeared a single time. The gene calls are TRBV15 and TRBJ2-7; perhaps D is TRBD1 or TRBD2 (5 bases each). Trimming removed 5 bases from V and 5 bases from J, with 13 bases in between. Germline CDR1 reads LNHNV; CDR2 reads YYDKDF (reference sequence). This CDR3 spans 13 amino acids. CDR3 amino acids: CATSPLGVHEQYF. DNA for the CDR3: TGTGCCACCAGCCCTCTGGGGGTCCACGAGCAGTACTTC.

The chain recombines TRBV27 with TRBJ2-7; the match to TRBD2 covers 12 bases. This CDR3 contains 17 residues. V lost 2 bases, J lost 2 bases, and 7 bases stayed unmatched. Germline-derived CDR1 and CDR2 are MNHEY and SMNVEV (reference sequence). CDR3 DNA: TGTGCCAGCAGTTTACCGGGACTAGCGGGCCAACCCTACGAGCAGTACTTC. It yields the protein CASSLPGLAGQPYEQYF.

The CDR3 sequence: CASSYRTPTDTQYF. The CDR3 DNA follows: TGCGCCAGCAGCTACCGGACGCCTACAGATACGCAGTATTTT. The genes are TRBV5-1 and TRBJ2-3; no reliable D call. Trimming stripped 3 bases from V and 3 bases from J, with 11 bases between. Germline assignment: CDR1 SGHRS and CDR2 YFSETQ. There are 14 residues in the CDR3.

The chain has TRBV27 and TRBJ2-3; either TRBD1 or TRBD2 may supply D (5 bases each). V was pared by 3 bases and J by 4 bases, with 11 bases between. The length of the CDR3 is 14 residues. Per the germline V gene, CDR1 is MNHEY and CDR2 is SMNVEV (reference sequence). The DNA for the CDR3 is TGTGCCAGCAGTTTTCTGAGGGACGCAGATACGCAGTATTTT. Its protein is CASSFLRDADTQYF.

The chain carries TRBV7-9 and TRBJ1-1; D possibly corresponds to TRBD1 (5 bases). The germline V gene has CDR1 SEHNR and CDR2 FQNEAQ (reference sequence). V was trimmed by 1 base and J by 12 bases, leaving 18 bases between them. This CDR3 is 14 amino acids long. The CDR3 reads CASSLVEGTQPTFF. CDR3 nucleotide sequence: TGTGCCAGCAGCTTAGTAGAGGGGACGCAGCCCACTTTCTTT.

CDR3 residues: CASSYFRGAATEAFF. The CDR3, as DNA: TGTGCCAGCAGTTATTTCAGGGGAGCGGCCACTGAAGCTTTCTTT. This chain joins TRBV6-6 and TRBJ1-1, with TRBD1 as a possible D gene (6 bases). The CDR3 loop spans 15 amino acids. V was trimmed by 3 bases and J by 4 bases, leaving 15 bases between them. Germline CDR1 is MNHNY and CDR2 is SVGAGI (reference sequence).